The T cell receptor beta chain described here comes from a study of regulatory T cells in long-lasting Graves disease. Study context: Patients newly diagnosed with Graves' had been on antithyroid drugs for under 3 months.

Comments on this clonotype: Its antigen is still unknown.

Time point of the sample: newly diagnosed GD, antithyroid drugs for less than 3 months. Isolated PBMC RNA provided the starting material for the TCR library. Investigators prepared the TCR beta libraries by applying iRepertoire HTBI primers and Arm-PCR of CDR3 regions. Each CDR3 protein gets one entry after TCRdb re-called the multiplex PCR reads with MiXCR. The sample has 400,000 to 450,000 distinct CDR3 sequences, roughly 15% seen once. Findings and limits, study-wide: Clonotypes that were public and shared totalled 2,500 to 3,500 in persistent patients versus 900 to 1,000 in new patients.

V lost 1 base to trimming and J lost 6 bases; unmatched junction nucleotides: 10. In germline, CDR1 is SGHRS, CDR2 YFSETQ. CDR3 length: 17 residues. The sample was also linked to a second study, of T cells in Graves' hyperthyroidism and ophthalmopathy. That paper notes: An initial round of RT-PCR targeting the TCR CDR3 relied on the HTBI primer set.

The receptor's source is a woman aged 25 to 39 with Graves disease. This material consisted of peripheral blood mononuclear cells (PBMCs), taken at new diagnosis, from a patient treated with antithyroid drugs. The rearrangement links TRBV5-1 to TRBJ2-1; 10 bases line up with TRBD1. This chain's CDR3 is CASSLKSGQGVGNEQFF. CDR3 nucleotide sequence: TGCGCCAGCAGCTTGAAGTCCGGACAGGGGGTAGGCAATGAGCAGTTCTTC.